These 11 T cell receptor beta chains came from one sample sequenced in a study of cytomegalovirus exposure and HLA in healthy donors. It was with 60 Vbeta and 13 Jbeta primers that the PCR ran. Profiling relied on immunoSEQ multiplex PCR, and the TCRdb table lists in-frame clones only, not all of them. The profile covers under 250,000 clones, with about 84% appearing a single time and over 1% taken by the ten largest. Sequenced material: PBMCs. All receptors come from a human donor in good health.

V and J are TRBV29-1 and TRBJ1-1; TRBD1 agrees at 8 bases. This CDR3 comprises 13 residues. Losses at the gene ends were 4 bases for V and 0 bases for J; bases not matched to a gene: 1. The germline CDR1 and CDR2 sequences are SQVTM and ANQGSEA. CDR3 nucleotide sequence: TGCAGCGTTGGGGACAGGATGAACACTGAAGCTTTCTTT. Protein product: CSVGDRMNTEAFF.

This chain uses TRBV6-6 with TRBJ1-1; tentative D call: TRBD1 (5 bases). The CDR3 has 11 amino acids. Per germline, CDR1 MNHNY and CDR2 SVGAGI (reference sequence). Trimming stripped 5 bases from V and 7 bases from J, with 8 bases between. In DNA form, the CDR3 reads TGTGCCAGCAGTGGAGACAGTGAAGCTTTCTTT. Translated, it gives CASSGDSEAFF.

This clone showed up just a few times. The rearrangement uses TRBV28 and TRBJ2-7; possible D gene TRBD2, 5 bases. Germline CDR1 MDHEN, CDR2 SYDVKM. Trimming pared 4 bases from V and 2 bases from J, leaving 15 bases between. The CDR3 length is 15 residues. CDR3 coding DNA: TGTGCCAGCAGTTCACTAGATTACGTTACCTACGAGCAGTACTTC. Amino acid sequence: CASSSLDYVTYEQYF. Full variable domain (outside the CDR3, taken from reference TRBV28 and TRBJ2-7): DVKVTQSSRYLVKRTGEKVFLECVQDMDHENMFWYRQDPGLGLRLIYFSYDVKMKEKGDIPEGYSVSREKKERFSLILESASTNQTSMYLCASSSLDYVTYEQYFGPGTRLTVT.

This chain uses TRBV7-9 with TRBJ1-1; maybe TRBD1 (5 bases). V was shortened by 2 bases and J by 6 bases, with 25 bases between the two germline ends. CDR1 and CDR2 (germline): SEHNR, FQNEAQ (reference sequence). This CDR3 contains 18 residues. The CDR3 nucleotides read TGTGCCAGCAGCTTACGACGAGGGGCCGGGGGGGAGGGCTCTGAAGCTTTCTTT. Protein product: CASSLRRGAGGEGSEAFF.

The chain recombines TRBV7-3 with TRBJ2-5; unclear D gene. Germline V gives CDR1 SGHTA, CDR2 FQGTGA. Between the trimmed V and J ends, which lost 2 bases and 2 bases, there was a span of 6 bases. The CDR3 spans 13 residues. The CDR3 nucleotides are TGTGCCAGCAGCTTAGCGACTCAAGAGACCCAGTACTTC. Translated: CASSLATQETQYF.

The chain joins TRBV4-1 to TRBJ1-3; weak D call: TRBD1 (6 bases). Per the germline V gene, CDR1 is MGHRA and CDR2 is YSYEKL. The ends were cut back, 0 bases at V and 0 bases at J, with 21 bases in the middle. This CDR3 spans 20 amino acids. Here the CDR3 reads CASSQDLRGFQGPSGNTIYF. In nucleotides, the CDR3 is TGCGCCAGCAGCCAAGATCTCCGGGGTTTTCAGGGGCCCTCTGGAAACACCATATATTTT.

CDR3 nucleotide sequence: TGCAGCGTTGTCCCCCCAGGGGGTTTTTTATCTGGAGGCTACACCTTC. Protein sequence: CSVVPPGGFLSGGYTF. This chain links TRBV29-1 with TRBJ1-2; 7 bases map to TRBD1. This CDR3 has 16 amino acids. Per germline, CDR1 SQVTM and CDR2 ANQGSEA. J was trimmed by 8 bases and V by 4 bases; bases with no gene match: 19.

The CDR3 protein is CASSLYGAGYEQYF. The CDR3 nucleotides are TGCGCCAGCAGCTTGTATGGGGCAGGCTACGAGCAGTACTTC. The chain is built from TRBV5-1 and TRBJ2-7; possibly TRBD1 for D (5 bases). CDR3 size: 14 residues. Looked up from germline, CDR1 is SGHRS and CDR2 is YFSETQ. The germline V and J ends were trimmed by 1 base and 3 bases, with 11 bases remaining between them.

The chain employs TRBV7-6 and TRBJ1-5; a possible D gene is TRBD1 (6 bases). Trimming took 5 bases from V and 6 from J, leaving 23 bases between them. The CDR3 consists of 17 residues. Germline-derived CDR1 and CDR2 are SGHVS and FNYEAQ. CDR3 coding DNA: TGTGCCAGCAGCCCGGGTGGGGCCTCAGGGGTCAGTCAGCCCCAGCATTTT. This codes for CASSPGGASGVSQPQHF.

V and J are TRBV15 and TRBJ2-1, with TRBD2 identical over 10 bases. Trimming cost V 5 bases and J 9 bases; bases outside gene matches: 19. Germline-derived CDR1 and CDR2 are LNHNV and YYDKDF (reference sequence). This CDR3 has 18 residues. The CDR3 nucleotides are TGTGCCACCAGCTCGACCAGCGGGAGGGCAAGGTCTGTAGGTGAGCAGTTCTTC. Its translation is CATSSTSGRARSVGEQFF.

The rearrangement joins TRBV6-6 to TRBJ1-3; D gene ambiguous. Trimming removed 3 bases from V and 8 bases from J, with 17 bases in between. The CDR3 runs to 15 residues. CDR1 MNHNY and CDR2 SVGAGI come from the germline V gene (reference sequence). In DNA, the CDR3 is TGTGCCAGCAGTTATCGTAATCGCGAGGCGGACACCATATATTTT. Translation: CASSYRNREADTIYF.